The rows below give T cell receptor beta chains drawn from one sample of a study of tumor-infiltrating lymphocytes in primary liver carcinoma. TCRdb independently ran MiXCR on the multiplex PCR reads; one entry per CDR3 protein. The data contain 30,000 to 40,000 distinct CDR3 sequences, 70% to 85% of them singletons. The source material was liver tumor tissue from sampling region 4. Receptors were obtained from a man aged 35 to 55 with primary liver carcinoma and hepatitis B virus infection. CDR3s include the opening cysteine and the closing phenylalanine or tryptophan. D genes are given only for firm matches. Clone sizes are given selectively: once, few, many, or a class where the clone is expanded.

CDR3 DNA,CDR3 protein,D gene,clone size,V gene,J gene
-,CSAEVGRGNGHTF,-,-,TRBV29-1,TRBJ1-2
TGCAGCGTTGGGACTAGCACGGTGAACACTGGGGAGCTGTTTTTT,CSVGTSTVNTGELFF,TRBD2,-,TRBV29-1,TRBJ2-2
TGTGCCAGCGGACTTCCTCCGGTGGGAGAAGGGGAGCAGTACTTC,CASGLPPVGEGEQYF,-,-,TRBV28,TRBJ2-7
TGTGCCAGCACCCGGACTGGCGGGAGTTACGAGCAGTACTTC,CASTRTGGSYEQYF,TRBD2,many,TRBV6-5,TRBJ2-7
TGTGCCAGCAGCCTTACAGTGGACACTGAAGCTTCCTTT,CASSLTVDTEASF,-,-,TRBV7-9,TRBJ1-1
TGCAGTGGGGGACCGAATAATTCACCCTTCCACTTT,CSGGPNNSPFHF,-,-,TRBV20-1,TRBJ1-6
TGTGCCAGTAGTGGGACAGGGGTAAGGACTGGAGCTATCTTT,CASSGTGVRTGAIF,TRBD1,-,TRBV6-6,TRBJ1-1
TGTGCCGGCAGTTACCCCGGGGGGCCGCAGTTTTTT,CAGSYPGGPQFF,-,-,TRBV6-5,TRBJ2-3
TGCAGCGGCCAGGGGGCGGATTCCAAGACCCAGTACTTC,CSGQGADSKTQYF,TRBD1,medium-sized,TRBV29-1,TRBJ2-5
TGTGCCAGCAGCTCGGAGGGACTAACCACACATACGCAGTATTTT,CASSSEGLTTHTQYF,TRBD2,-,TRBV11-1,TRBJ2-3
TGTGTCAGCAGTCGGGACTTGGCCTACAATGAGCGGTTCTTC,CVSSRDLAYNERFF,-,-,TRBV28,TRBJ2-1
TGCAGCGTTCTGGCGTCATCCGGGCATGAGCAGTTCTTC,CSVLASSGHEQFF,-,-,TRBV29-1,TRBJ2-1
TGCAGCGTTCTGGTATCGTACGGGTATGAGCAGTTCTTC,CSVLVSYGYEQFF,-,-,TRBV29-1,TRBJ2-1
TGTGCCAGCAGTTCTGGGGGAAGCTCTGTTGGAACCAGCACAGATACGCAGTATTTT,CASSSGGSSVGTSTDTQYF,-,-,TRBV11-1,TRBJ2-3
TGTGCCAGCAGGTGGACACGGGCTTCCCAGTCCCAGCATTTT,CASRWTRASQSQHF,-,-,TRBV28,TRBJ1-5
TGTGCCAGCAGTTTATTGAACGGGGATGTGGAGACCCAGTACTTC,CASSLLNGDVETQYF,-,many,TRBV28,TRBJ2-5
TGCGCCAGCAGCTTGTTAGGCAGGGGACAAGAGACCCAGTACTTC,CASSLLGRGQETQYF,-,many,TRBV5-1,TRBJ2-5
TGTGCCAGGGGCTTGGTCCATAACTATGGCTATACCTTC,CARGLVHNYGYTF,-,-,TRBV11-1,TRBJ1-2
TGTGCCAGCAGCAAACTAGCGGGAGAGATGAGTGAGCAGTTCTTC,CASSKLAGEMSEQFF,TRBD2,many,TRBV6-4,TRBJ2-1
TGTGCCAGCAGCTTAAGGCGGCAGGGATTAGATACGCAGTATTTT,CASSLRRQGLDTQYF,-,many,TRBV7-9,TRBJ2-3
TGTGCCAGCAGCTCGAGCGCAGAGACCCGGTGCTTC,CASSSSAETRCF,-,-,TRBV9,TRBJ2-5
TGTGCCAGCAGTGCCACAGGGGGACTCGGCAAAAACATTCATTACTTC,CASSATGGLGKNIHYF,TRBD1,-,TRBV6-1,TRBJ2-4